This section outlines one T cell receptor beta chain sequence together with its context. Its specificity is unknown. This sample was taken from a study of human versus mouse CDR3 diversity and MHC coevolution. Study in general: Each sample yielded about 0.6 x 10^7 to 1.8 x 10^7 valid reads. Study results and caveats: Clonal inequality was lowest in most of the three human donors.

V was pared by 6 bases and J by 6 bases, with 10 bases of the junction left unmatched. The CDR3 runs 16 residues. Germline V CDR1 and CDR2: SGHTA, FQGNSA. The assay was immunoSEQ multiplex PCR, and TCRdb's table has in-frame clones only and misses some. This sample has 50,000 to 70,000 clones; around 94% occur once, and the top ten carry 15% to 20%. Naive CD4 T cells were sorted as CD45RO-negative, CD62L-positive. The receptor comes from a person in their 60s in good health. The sequenced material came from naive CD4+ T cells from blood. Noted subset: CD45RO-negative CD62L-positive naive CD4 T cells. The chain is built from TRBV7-2 and TRBJ2-2; 10 bases agree with TRBD1. The CDR3 sequence is CASSYIRTGGAGELFF. The DNA of the CDR3 is TGTGCCAGCAGTTATATTAGGACAGGGGGGGCCGGGGAGCTGTTTTTT.